This paragraph covers one TCR beta chain sequence. The antigen is undetermined. This specimen belongs to a study of shared clonotypes between healthy human individuals. The table came from immunoSEQ multiplex PCR; TCRdb's copy has only in-frame clones and leaves some out. The sample shows approximately 2.5 million clones, 90% to 95% of them seen only once. Overall study results and limits: Despite large depth, sorted-subset datasets appeared incompletely sequenced.

Donation came from healthy HIV-negative adults that had no recent acute infections or vaccinations. Memory CD4+ cells were the fraction left after CD45RA+ naive selection. The sample comprised naive CD4+ T cells from PBMCs. Subset given: CD45RA+ positively selected. This receptor was obtained from a man aged 18 to 35 in good health. Some clones in this sample may be carry-over from other donors' samples.

As DNA, the CDR3 is TGTGCCAGCAGCGCTCCGGGACAGTGGGCAGATACGCAGTATTTT. As protein: CASSAPGQWADTQYF. The chain has TRBV5-4 and TRBJ2-3, with 7 bases matching TRBD1. The CDR3 covers 15 residues. With 4 bases clipped from V and 4 bases from J, the junction kept 9 bases outside the gene matches. CDR1 is SGHNT, CDR2 YYREEE, per germline (reference sequence).